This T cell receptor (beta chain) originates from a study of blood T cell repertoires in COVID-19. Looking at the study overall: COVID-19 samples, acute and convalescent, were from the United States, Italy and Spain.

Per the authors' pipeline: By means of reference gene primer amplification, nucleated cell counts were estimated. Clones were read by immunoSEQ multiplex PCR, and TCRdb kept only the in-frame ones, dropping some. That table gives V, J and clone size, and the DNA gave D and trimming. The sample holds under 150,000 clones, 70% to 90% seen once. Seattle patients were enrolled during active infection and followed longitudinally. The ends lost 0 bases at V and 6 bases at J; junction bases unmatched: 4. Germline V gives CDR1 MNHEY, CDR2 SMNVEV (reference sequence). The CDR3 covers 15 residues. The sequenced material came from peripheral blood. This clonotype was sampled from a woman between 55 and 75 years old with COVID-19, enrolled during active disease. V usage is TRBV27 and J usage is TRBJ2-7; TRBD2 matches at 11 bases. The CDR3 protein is CASSLSLAGGVEQYF. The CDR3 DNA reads TGTGCCAGCAGTTTATCTCTAGCGGGGGGTGTCGAGCAGTACTTC.